This T cell receptor beta chain appears in the sequencing data of a study of blood T cell repertoires in COVID-19. Participant ages covered roughly 18 to 89 years across about two dozen US areas. In Cohort 3, a recovered donor had either two negative PCRs, clearance, or symptom resolution. Trimming removed 6 bases from V and 0 bases from J; junction bases left unmatched: 8. The V gene's germline CDR1 is LNHDA and CDR2 SQIVND (reference sequence). The CDR3 runs 16 residues. Assay: immunoSEQ multiplex PCR; the TCRdb copy retains only in-frame clones and omits some. This table holds about 260,000 clones, about 83% found once.

Specimen: PBMCs or T cells enriched from blood (not recorded which). This clonotype originated in a woman aged 45 to 65 who had recovered from COVID-19. This chain links TRBV19 with TRBJ2-1; TRBD1 matches 7 bases. DNA for the CDR3: TGTGCCAGTAGCGACAGGGAGCGTCTCTCCTACAATGAGCAGTTCTTC. It specifies CASSDRERLSYNEQFF.